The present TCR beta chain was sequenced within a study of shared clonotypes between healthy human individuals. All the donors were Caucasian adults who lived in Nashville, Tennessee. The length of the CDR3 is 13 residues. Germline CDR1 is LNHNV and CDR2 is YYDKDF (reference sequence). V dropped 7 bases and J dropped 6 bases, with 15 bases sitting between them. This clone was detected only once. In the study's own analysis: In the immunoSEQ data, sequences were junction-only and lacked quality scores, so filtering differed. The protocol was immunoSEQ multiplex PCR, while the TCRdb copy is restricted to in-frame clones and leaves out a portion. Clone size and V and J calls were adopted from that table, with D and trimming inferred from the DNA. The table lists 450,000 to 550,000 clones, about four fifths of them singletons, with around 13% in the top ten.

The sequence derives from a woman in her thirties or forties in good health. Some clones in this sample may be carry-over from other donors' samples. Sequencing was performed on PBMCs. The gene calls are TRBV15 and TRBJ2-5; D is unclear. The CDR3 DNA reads TGTGCCACCACCCTCCGCCCGTGGCAGACCCAGTACTTC. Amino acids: CATTLRPWQTQYF.